The TCR beta chain under discussion was sequenced for a study of OX40 agonist ivuxolimab in advanced cancers. Assay used: immunoSEQ multiplex PCR; TCRdb lists only in-frame clones, some missing. The data hold around 62,000 clones, with roughly nine tenths observed a single time. The germline V and J ends were trimmed by 3 bases and 7 bases, with 6 bases remaining between them. The CDR3 has 11 residues. CDR1 is SNHLY and CDR2 is FYNNEI in the germline V gene. V usage is TRBV2 and J usage is TRBJ2-5; D is undetermined. This sequence originates from an adult with an advanced solid tumor such as melanoma, head and neck, liver or kidney cancer. The specimen was CD4+ or CD8+ T cells sorted from blood, collected in a trial of the OX40 agonist ivuxolimab. The CDR3 sequence: CASSEPGTQYF. In DNA, the CDR3 is TGTGCCAGCAGTGAGCCAGGGACCCAGTACTTC.